The rows below give T cell receptor beta chains drawn from one sample of a study of spatial heterogeneity in lung cancer. TCRdb re-derived calls from the 5' RACE reads in MiXCR, one entry per CDR3 protein. The sample has 20,000 to 30,000 distinct CDR3 sequences; 8.8% are singletons. This specimen consisted of lung tumor tissue, obtained at surgery. The receptors shown here come from a male donor with early-stage non-small cell lung cancer. Each CDR3 is given without its conserved first and last residue. Fields, in order: J gene, CDR3 length, V gene, CDR3 protein.

J gene: TRBJ2-3; CDR3 length: 10; V gene: TRBV11-2; CDR3 protein: ASSFSGNTQY
J gene: TRBJ2-1; CDR3 length: 10; V gene: TRBV7-9; CDR3 protein: ASSRSQNEQF
J gene: TRBJ2-2; CDR3 length: 12; V gene: TRBV29-1; CDR3 protein: SGRGAANTGELF
J gene: TRBJ2-5; CDR3 length: 18; V gene: TRBV18; CDR3 protein: ASSPRGSGGASGYQETQY
J gene: TRBJ2-3; CDR3 length: 13; V gene: TRBV9; CDR3 protein: ASRLTGGSADTQY
J gene: TRBJ2-7; CDR3 length: 13; V gene: TRBV10-3; CDR3 protein: AISSTRRETYEQY
J gene: TRBJ2-4; CDR3 length: 11; V gene: TRBV2; CDR3 protein: ARRRGAENIQY
J gene: TRBJ1-5; CDR3 length: 13; V gene: TRBV28; CDR3 protein: ASSPRQGGNQPQH
J gene: TRBJ1-4; CDR3 length: 14; V gene: TRBV7-3; CDR3 protein: ASSSREQGTNEKLF
J gene: TRBJ2-1; CDR3 length: 12; V gene: TRBV30; CDR3 protein: AWSFQDRLGEQF